Shown below are 23 T cell receptor beta chains from a single sample sequenced in a study of blood T cell repertoires in COVID-19. Clones were sequenced by immunoSEQ multiplex PCR, and TCRdb holds only the in-frame ones, with some missing. The sample yields approximately 240,000 clones, around four fifths seen once. The sequenced material came from peripheral blood. All receptors come from an elderly woman with active or convalescent COVID-19.

The CDR3 spells CASRMTSGTVWNEQFF. The CDR3 DNA reads as TGTGCCAGCAGAATGACTAGCGGAACAGTATGGAATGAGCAGTTCTTC. The gene calls are TRBV7-2 and TRBJ2-1, with 9 bases that match TRBD2. This CDR3 is 16 amino acids long. Germline V gene sequence: CDR1 SGHTA, CDR2 FQGNSA. V lost 6 bases and J lost 7; bases outside the gene matches: 13.

The chain carries TRBV5-6 and TRBJ1-2, with D tentatively TRBD1 (6 bases). The V end was cut by 1 base, the J end by 8 bases, with 21 bases between. The germline V gene encodes CDR1 SGHDT and CDR2 YYEEEE. The CDR3 consists of 16 residues. CDR3 in DNA: TGTGCCAGCAGCTTGCCCTCCCGTTGGGGGGGCGGGGGCTACACCTTC. Translation gives CASSLPSRWGGGGYTF.

The V and J genes are TRBV6-6 and TRBJ1-1; 12 bases are a match to TRBD1. The CDR3 is 15 residues long. CDR1 is MNHNY and CDR2 is SVGAGI in the germline V gene (reference sequence). With V trimmed by 7 bases and J by 5 bases, 8 bases remained unmatched. DNA for the CDR3: TGTGCCAGCATACGGGACAGGGGGCCGGTTACTGAAGCTTTCTTT. Translation: CASIRDRGPVTEAFF.

The rearrangement links TRBV11-2 to TRBJ2-5; perhaps TRBD2 as D (6 bases). The CDR3 spans 14 residues. Trimming stripped 3 bases from V and 5 bases from J, with 13 bases between. Germline CDR1 SGHAT, CDR2 FQNNGV. DNA of the CDR3: TGTGCCAGCAGCTTTTTCGGGGGAACGGAGACCCAGTACTTC. It yields the protein CASSFFGGTETQYF.

The V call is TRBV24-1, the J call TRBJ2-7; 8 nucleotides agree with TRBD2. V shed 2 bases and J 5 bases; nucleotides not matched to a gene: 4. Looked up from germline, CDR1 is KGHDR and CDR2 is SFDVKD. The CDR3 has 14 residues. CDR3 sequence reads: CATSDSGRAHEQYF. The DNA for the CDR3 is TGTGCCACCAGTGATTCCGGGAGGGCCCACGAGCAGTACTTC.

This clone was picked up one time. This chain links TRBV2 with TRBJ1-5; D may be TRBD1 (5 bases). In germline, CDR1 is SNHLY, CDR2 FYNNEI. The CDR3 has 14 residues. V gave up 7 bases and J gave up 2 bases, with 12 bases separating them. The CDR3: CASTREGGNQPQHF. The CDR3, as DNA: TGTGCCAGCACCAGGGAGGGCGGCAATCAGCCCCAGCATTTT.

The chain has TRBV7-2 and TRBJ2-7; tentatively, D is TRBD2 (6 bases). With 5 bases removed from V and 11 bases from J, the gap between germline ends came to 22 bases. The germline V gene encodes CDR1 SGHTA and CDR2 FQGNSA. The CDR3 is 14 amino acids. The CDR3 DNA sequence: TGTGCCAGCAGCCCCCGTTTAGGGACTGGCGCGGAGTACTTC. Residues: CASSPRLGTGAEYF.

The chain employs TRBV5-1 and TRBJ2-1; D may be TRBD2 (5 bases). This CDR3 has 16 amino acids. V lost 0 bases and J 0 bases, leaving 10 bases between the germline ends. Germline assignment: CDR1 SGHRS and CDR2 YFSETQ. The CDR3 sequence: CASSLGLLSSYNEQFF. As DNA, the CDR3 is TGCGCCAGCAGCTTGGGACTACTTAGCTCCTACAATGAGCAGTTCTTC.

The chain combines TRBV9 with TRBJ1-3; TRBD1 aligns across 7 bases. The V gene's germline CDR1 is SGDLS and CDR2 YYNGEE. The CDR3 is 16 residues long. The ends lost 0 bases at V and 2 bases at J; junction bases unmatched: 5. CDR3 protein: CASSVAPQGAGNTIYF. The DNA for the CDR3 is TGTGCCAGCAGCGTAGCCCCCCAGGGGGCTGGAAACACCATATATTTT.

V and J are TRBV29-1 and TRBJ2-7; D uncertain. The ends were cut back, 7 bases at V and 1 base at J, with 8 bases in the middle. Germline CDR1 SQVTM, CDR2 ANQGSEA. This CDR3 comprises 11 residues. The CDR3 sequence: CSARLSYEQYF. CDR3 bases: TGCAGCGCCCGACTGTCCTACGAGCAGTACTTC.

This clone has a single count. The chain has TRBV19 and TRBJ2-5; possible D gene TRBD2, 7 bases. The CDR3 length is 15 residues. V dropped 4 bases and J dropped 4 bases, with 16 bases sitting between them. Per the germline V gene, CDR1 is LNHDA and CDR2 is SQIVND (reference sequence). The CDR3 reads CASSKEGGAGETQYF. CDR3 nucleotides: TGTGCCAGTAGTAAGGAGGGGGGGGCCGGAGAGACCCAGTACTTC.

This clone has a single count. Other DNA sequences within the sample encode an identical CDR3. This sequence joins TRBV18 and TRBJ2-5; D is perhaps TRBD2 (5 bases). This CDR3 comprises 13 residues. Trimming shortened V by 3 bases and J by 3 bases, and 8 bases separated the two germline ends. Germline lookup yields CDR1 KGHSH and CDR2 LQKENI. CDR3 sequence (DNA): TGTGCCAGCTCACCCCCCGGGGAAGAGACCCAGTACTTC. This gives the protein CASSPPGEETQYF.

The rearrangement uses TRBV5-6 and TRBJ2-2; D remains ambiguous. Germline CDR1 reads SGHDT; CDR2 reads YYEEEE. V lost 5 bases and J lost 5, with 7 bases in between. CDR3 size: 12 residues. This CDR3 is CASRLQTGELFF. In nucleotides, the CDR3 is TGTGCCAGCAGGTTGCAAACCGGGGAGCTGTTTTTT.

The chain is built from TRBV18 and TRBJ1-5; no clear D. There are 13 residues in the CDR3. V dropped 6 bases and J dropped 4 bases, with 10 bases sitting between them. Germline CDR1 reads KGHSH; CDR2 reads LQKENI. The chain's CDR3 is CASSAARNQPQHF. DNA for the CDR3: TGTGCCAGCTCGGCGGCGCGAAATCAGCCCCAGCATTTT.

The chain links TRBV5-1 to TRBJ1-4, with D hard to call. Germline CDR1 is SGHRS and CDR2 is YFSETQ. V lost 4 bases and J 8 bases, leaving 18 bases between the germline ends. The CDR3 consists of 15 residues. The CDR3 nucleotides are TGCGCCAGCAGCCGCATTAGTGGGAGAGAAGAAAAACTGTTTTTT. Its protein product is CASSRISGREEKLFF. Drawing the rest from reference TRBV5-1 and TRBJ1-4, the complete variable domain is KAGVTQTPRYLIKTRGQQVTLSCSPISGHRSVSWYQQTPGQGLQFLFEYFSETQRNKGNFPGRFSGRQFSNSRSEMNVSTLELGDSALYLCASSRISGREEKLFFGSGTQLSVL.

The V and J genes are TRBV18 and TRBJ1-4; D might be TRBD1 (5 bases). The CDR3 runs 14 residues. Trimming shortened V by 1 base and J by 8 bases, and 11 bases separated the two germline ends. In germline, CDR1 is KGHSH, CDR2 LQKENI. For the CDR3, the DNA is TGTGCCAGCTCACCACAGGGGAGGAGGGAAAAACTGTTTTTT. Translation gives CASSPQGRREKLFF.

This clone was counted a few times. The chain joins TRBV7-9 to TRBJ2-2; D is possibly TRBD1 (6 bases). Trimming cost V 0 bases and J 4 bases, with 6 bases left between them. The CDR3 loop spans 14 amino acids. Germline loops: CDR1 SEHNR, CDR2 FQNEAQ (reference sequence). The CDR3 spells CASSLAGGTGELFF. In nucleotides, the CDR3 is TGTGCCAGCAGCTTAGCAGGGGGCACCGGGGAGCTGTTTTTT.

This clone appeared a single time. The V and J genes are TRBV5-4 and TRBJ1-2; D perhaps matches TRBD1 (5 bases). Germline CDR1 and CDR2: SGHNT and YYREEE (reference sequence). The CDR3 is 15 residues long. V lost 4 bases and J lost 4, with 17 bases in between. The CDR3 loop is CASSTAQDLGYGYTF. CDR3 nucleotide sequence: TGTGCCAGCAGCACCGCACAGGACCTTGGCTATGGCTACACCTTC.

The sample holds a few counts of this clone. The rearrangement joins TRBV27 to TRBJ2-5; possible D gene TRBD2, 5 bases. This CDR3 is 14 amino acids long. Germline V lookup: CDR1 MNHEY, CDR2 SMNVEV (reference sequence). V was pared by 7 bases and J by 5 bases, with 17 bases between. The CDR3 region has the DNA TGTGCCAGCACCCCCGACGAGGGTTTGGAGACCCAGTACTTC. Its translation is CASTPDEGLETQYF.

V and J are TRBV9 and TRBJ2-3, with TRBD2 matching over 8 bases. With 1 base clipped from V and 4 bases from J, the junction kept 14 bases outside the gene matches. The CDR3 totals 18 residues. CDR1 SGDLS and CDR2 YYNGEE come from the germline V gene. Here the CDR3 reads CASSVSIRSGGVSDTQYF. CDR3 bases: TGTGCCAGCAGCGTATCAATCCGGTCGGGGGGGGTCTCAGATACGCAGTATTTT.

The CDR3 nucleotides are TGTGCCAGCAGTTTCCAGGGAAATTCACCCCTCCACTTT. It is translated as CASSFQGNSPLHF. This chain uses TRBV27 with TRBJ1-6, with D tentatively TRBD1 (5 bases). Germline CDR1 and CDR2: MNHEY and SMNVEV (reference sequence). The CDR3 covers 13 residues. V shed 3 bases and J shed 7 bases, with 7 bases lying between them.

The V call is TRBV28, the J call TRBJ2-5, with 7 bases aligning to TRBD1. V was pared by 7 bases and J by 5 bases, with 4 bases of the junction left unmatched. The CDR3 sequence is 12 residues long. Germline lookup yields CDR1 MDHEN and CDR2 SYDVKM. In DNA, the CDR3 is TGTGCCAGCACCCAGGGGGTGGAGACCCAGTACTTC. This encodes CASTQGVETQYF.

V usage is TRBV3-1 (or the pseudogene TRBV3-2) and J usage is TRBJ2-3; 11 bases line up with TRBD2. Germline V CDR1 and CDR2: LGHDT, YNNKEL (reference sequence). V dropped 4 bases and J dropped 4; count of bases not matched to a gene: 4. The CDR3 consists of 15 residues. The CDR3, as DNA: TGTGCCAGCAGCCCTAGCGGGAGGAGGGCAGATACGCAGTATTTT. It translates to CASSPSGRRADTQYF.